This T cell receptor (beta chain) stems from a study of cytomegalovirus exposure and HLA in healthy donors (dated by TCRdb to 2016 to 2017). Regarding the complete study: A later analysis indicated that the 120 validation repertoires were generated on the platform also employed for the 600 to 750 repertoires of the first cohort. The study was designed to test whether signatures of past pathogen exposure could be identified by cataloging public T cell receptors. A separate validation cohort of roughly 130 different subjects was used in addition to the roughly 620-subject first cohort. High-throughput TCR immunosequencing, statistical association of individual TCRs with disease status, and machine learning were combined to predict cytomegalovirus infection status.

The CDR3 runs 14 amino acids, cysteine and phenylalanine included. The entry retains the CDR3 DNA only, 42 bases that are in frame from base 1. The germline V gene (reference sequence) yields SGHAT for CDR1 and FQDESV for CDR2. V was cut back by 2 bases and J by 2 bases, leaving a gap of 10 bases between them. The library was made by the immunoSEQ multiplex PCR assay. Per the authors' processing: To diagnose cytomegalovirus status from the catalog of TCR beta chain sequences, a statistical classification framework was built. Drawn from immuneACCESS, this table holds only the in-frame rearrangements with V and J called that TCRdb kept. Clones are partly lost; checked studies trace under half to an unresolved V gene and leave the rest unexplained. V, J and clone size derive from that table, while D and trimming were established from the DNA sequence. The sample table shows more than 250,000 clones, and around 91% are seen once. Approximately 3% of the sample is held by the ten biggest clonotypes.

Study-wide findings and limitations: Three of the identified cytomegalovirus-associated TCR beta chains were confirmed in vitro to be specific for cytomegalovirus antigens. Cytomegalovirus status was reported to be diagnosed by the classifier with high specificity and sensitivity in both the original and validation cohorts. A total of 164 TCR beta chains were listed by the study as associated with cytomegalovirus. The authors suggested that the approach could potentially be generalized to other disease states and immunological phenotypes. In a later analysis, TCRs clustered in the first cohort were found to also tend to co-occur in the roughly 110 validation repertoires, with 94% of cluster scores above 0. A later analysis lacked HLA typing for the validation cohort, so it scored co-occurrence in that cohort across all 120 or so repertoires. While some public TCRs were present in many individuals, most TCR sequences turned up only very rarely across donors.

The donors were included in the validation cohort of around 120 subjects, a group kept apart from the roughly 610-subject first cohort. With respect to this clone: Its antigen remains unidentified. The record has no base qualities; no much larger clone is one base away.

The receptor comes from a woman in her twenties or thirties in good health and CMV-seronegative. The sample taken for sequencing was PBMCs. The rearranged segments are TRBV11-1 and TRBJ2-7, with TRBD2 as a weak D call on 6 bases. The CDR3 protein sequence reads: CASSLRGSPYEQYF. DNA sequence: TGTGCCAGCAGCTTACGGGGGAGTCCCTACGAGCAGTACTTC. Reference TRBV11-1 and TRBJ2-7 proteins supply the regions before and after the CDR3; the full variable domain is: EAEVAQSPRYKITEKSQAVAFWCDPISGHATLYWYRQILGQGPELLVQFQDESVVDDSQLPKDRFSAERLKGVDSTLKIQPAELGDSAMYLCASSLRGSPYEQYFGPGTRLTVT.